This T cell receptor (beta chain) was documented in a study of blood T cell repertoires in COVID-19. On the study more broadly: Acute and convalescent COVID-19 samples came from the United States, Italy and Spain. Sources were T cells, B-cell-depleted T cells, or PBMCs; the material itself was cDNA or gDNA.

Per the study methods: Cell counts per sample came from amplifying reference gene primers. The repertoire was sequenced with immunoSEQ multiplex PCR; TCRdb's copy has only in-frame clones and lacks some. V, J and clone size derive from that table, while D and trimming were established from the DNA sequence. The sample includes around 180,000 clones, roughly 90% seen only once; the top ten take 25% to 30%. The CDR3 has 14 residues. V was shortened by 2 bases and J by 4 bases, with 9 bases between the two germline ends. Germline values: CDR1 SGHNT, CDR2 YYREEE (reference sequence). Source material: peripheral blood. The receptor was derived from a man between 60 and 70 years old with acute or convalescent COVID-19. This chain connects TRBV5-4 to TRBJ2-2, with unresolved D. Here the CDR3 reads CASSLEPSTGELFF. In DNA form, the CDR3 reads TGTGCCAGCAGCTTAGAGCCTAGCACCGGGGAGCTGTTTTTT.